This T cell receptor (beta chain) was captured by sequencing in a study of cytomegalovirus exposure and HLA in healthy donors. The CDR3 totals 13 residues. V was shortened by 5 bases and J by 3 bases, with 8 bases between the two germline ends. The V gene's germline CDR1 is MNHNS and CDR2 SASEGT. On this clone: Its antigen is currently unknown.

Study-level findings and limits: Roughly even sequencing depth across donors was the assumption behind the presence/absence analyses. Looking again later, the authors saw that most CMV-associated TCR beta chains seemed HLA-restricted.

The study ran its PCR with 60 Vbeta and 13 Jbeta primers. Original processing notes: Later, an analysis found 75 million to 90 million unique TCR beta chains, and roughly 9.9 million of these were shared. Only in-frame clones appear in the TCRdb table, and some are missing; sequencing was by immunoSEQ multiplex PCR. The V and J calls and clone size are taken from that table; D and trimming were inferred from the DNA. The table lists 65,000 to 85,000 clones. Sequenced sample: PBMCs. The sequence was collected from a female donor in good health and CMV-seropositive. The rearrangement joins TRBV6-1 to TRBJ1-5; no definite D call. The CDR3 spells CASSQAYNQPQHF. CDR3 coding DNA: TGTGCCAGCAGTCAGGCGTACAATCAGCCCCAGCATTTT.